The 11 T cell receptor beta chains given below trace back to one sample, sequenced in a study of OX40 agonist ivuxolimab in advanced cancers. Clones were read by immunoSEQ multiplex PCR, and TCRdb kept only the in-frame ones, dropping some. Among about 36,000 clones listed, around 90% were seen once. The sample consisted of CD4+ or CD8+ T cells sorted from blood, taken in a trial of the OX40 agonist ivuxolimab. Receptors originate from an adult with an advanced solid tumor such as melanoma, head and neck, liver or kidney cancer.

The rearrangement uses TRBV6-5 and TRBJ2-4; D is possibly TRBD2 (7 bases). There are 14 residues in the CDR3. The germline V gene encodes CDR1 MNHEY and CDR2 SVGAGI. V was trimmed by 6 bases and J by 8 bases, leaving 17 bases between them. In DNA form, the CDR3 reads TGTGCCAGCAGACAAGGGGGAGGGTTAGACATTCAGTACTTC. It specifies CASRQGGGLDIQYF.

This clone has ten or more counts. The rearrangement links TRBV7-9 to TRBJ2-2; D uncertain. The V gene's germline CDR1 is SEHNR and CDR2 FQNEAQ (reference sequence). The CDR3 sequence is 14 residues long. V lost 3 bases, J lost 2 bases, and 7 bases lay in between. In DNA, the CDR3 is TGTGCCAGCAGCTTCCCAGTCAACACCGGGGAGCTGTTTTTT. Translated: CASSFPVNTGELFF.

The chain is built from TRBV6-5 and TRBJ2-2; the D call may be TRBD1 or TRBD2 (5 bases each). The germline V gene encodes CDR1 MNHEY and CDR2 SVGAGI. CDR3 length: 14 amino acids. V shed 1 base and J shed 4 bases, with 7 bases lying between them. CDR3 amino acids: CASSYWGTTGELFF. The DNA of the CDR3 is TGTGCCAGCAGTTACTGGGGGACCACCGGGGAGCTGTTTTTT.

This clone was seen more than once but under ten times. The chain uses TRBV12-2 and TRBJ2-7. TRBV12-2 is classified as a pseudogene. The CDR3 runs 14 residues. CDR3 sequence reads: CASRLAGDLLRSYF. Here the CDR3 DNA reads TGTGCAAGTCGCTTAGCGGGGGACCTTCTACGGAGTTACTTC.

The V call is TRBV5-5, the J call TRBJ1-6, with 9 bases lining up with TRBD1. CDR3 length: 15 amino acids. Germline lookup yields CDR1 SGHKS and CDR2 YYEKEE (reference sequence). V shed 6 bases, J shed 4 bases, and the junction held 5 bases outside the gene matches. The CDR3: CASTPGQGYNSPLHF. The CDR3 DNA reads as TGTGCCAGCACTCCGGGACAGGGTTATAATTCACCCCTCCACTTT.

This chain links TRBV6-5 with TRBJ2-1; the D is unclear. V was clipped by 5 bases and J by 3 bases, with 14 bases between them. Per germline, CDR1 MNHEY and CDR2 SVGAGI. This CDR3 region has 15 residues. This CDR3 reads CASSPDRSVYNEQFF. The CDR3 DNA sequence: TGTGCCAGCAGTCCCGATAGGTCAGTCTACAATGAGCAGTTCTTC.

The chain employs TRBV15 and TRBJ1-6; D call uncertain. There are 16 residues in the CDR3. The ends were cut back, 4 bases at V and 5 bases at J, with 15 bases in the middle. Per the germline V gene, CDR1 is LNHNV and CDR2 is YYDKDF (reference sequence). CDR3 loop: CATSTTRSGDNSPLHF. The CDR3 DNA reads as TGTGCCACCAGCACGACCCGGTCTGGGGATAATTCACCCCTCCACTTT.

The sample holds one count of this clone. V usage is TRBV12-1 and J usage is TRBJ1-2; TRBD1, the D gene given by the table, was not confirmed from the DNA. TRBV12-1 is termed a pseudogene. The CDR3 extends over 18 amino acids. This CDR3 is CASSPGTASSRPNYGYTF. DNA of the CDR3: TGTGCCAGCAGCCCCGGGACAGCCTCTAGTCGACCTAACTATGGCTACACCTTC.

This clone was seen only once. V and J are TRBV5-1 and TRBJ1-2; 7 nucleotides line up with TRBD1. CDR3 size: 16 residues. The germline V gene encodes CDR1 SGHRS and CDR2 YFSETQ. V lost 0 bases, J lost 2 bases, and 7 bases stayed unmatched. The CDR3 spells CASSLVSGTENYGYTF. The CDR3 region has the DNA TGCGCCAGCAGCTTGGTTTCCGGGACAGAGAACTATGGCTACACCTTC.

The gene calls are TRBV7-9 and TRBJ1-1; D uncertain. CDR3 size: 15 residues. Germline CDR1 SEHNR, CDR2 FQNEAQ (reference sequence). Trimming cost V 1 base and J 2 bases, with 11 bases left between them. CDR3 coding DNA: TGTGCCAGCAGCTTAGGCCGGCAGCCTAACACTGAAGCTTTCTTT. It yields the protein CASSLGRQPNTEAFF.

This chain connects TRBV6-5 to TRBJ1-4; 9 nucleotides match TRBD1. Germline V gene data show CDR1 as MNHEY and CDR2 as SVGAGI. The CDR3 sequence is 15 residues long. Trimming took 4 bases from V and 11 from J; bases not matched to a gene: 11. The CDR3 bases are TGTGCCAGCAGTTCAGTGGGACAGGGCCTTCGGAAACTGTTTTTT. It yields the protein CASSSVGQGLRKLFF.